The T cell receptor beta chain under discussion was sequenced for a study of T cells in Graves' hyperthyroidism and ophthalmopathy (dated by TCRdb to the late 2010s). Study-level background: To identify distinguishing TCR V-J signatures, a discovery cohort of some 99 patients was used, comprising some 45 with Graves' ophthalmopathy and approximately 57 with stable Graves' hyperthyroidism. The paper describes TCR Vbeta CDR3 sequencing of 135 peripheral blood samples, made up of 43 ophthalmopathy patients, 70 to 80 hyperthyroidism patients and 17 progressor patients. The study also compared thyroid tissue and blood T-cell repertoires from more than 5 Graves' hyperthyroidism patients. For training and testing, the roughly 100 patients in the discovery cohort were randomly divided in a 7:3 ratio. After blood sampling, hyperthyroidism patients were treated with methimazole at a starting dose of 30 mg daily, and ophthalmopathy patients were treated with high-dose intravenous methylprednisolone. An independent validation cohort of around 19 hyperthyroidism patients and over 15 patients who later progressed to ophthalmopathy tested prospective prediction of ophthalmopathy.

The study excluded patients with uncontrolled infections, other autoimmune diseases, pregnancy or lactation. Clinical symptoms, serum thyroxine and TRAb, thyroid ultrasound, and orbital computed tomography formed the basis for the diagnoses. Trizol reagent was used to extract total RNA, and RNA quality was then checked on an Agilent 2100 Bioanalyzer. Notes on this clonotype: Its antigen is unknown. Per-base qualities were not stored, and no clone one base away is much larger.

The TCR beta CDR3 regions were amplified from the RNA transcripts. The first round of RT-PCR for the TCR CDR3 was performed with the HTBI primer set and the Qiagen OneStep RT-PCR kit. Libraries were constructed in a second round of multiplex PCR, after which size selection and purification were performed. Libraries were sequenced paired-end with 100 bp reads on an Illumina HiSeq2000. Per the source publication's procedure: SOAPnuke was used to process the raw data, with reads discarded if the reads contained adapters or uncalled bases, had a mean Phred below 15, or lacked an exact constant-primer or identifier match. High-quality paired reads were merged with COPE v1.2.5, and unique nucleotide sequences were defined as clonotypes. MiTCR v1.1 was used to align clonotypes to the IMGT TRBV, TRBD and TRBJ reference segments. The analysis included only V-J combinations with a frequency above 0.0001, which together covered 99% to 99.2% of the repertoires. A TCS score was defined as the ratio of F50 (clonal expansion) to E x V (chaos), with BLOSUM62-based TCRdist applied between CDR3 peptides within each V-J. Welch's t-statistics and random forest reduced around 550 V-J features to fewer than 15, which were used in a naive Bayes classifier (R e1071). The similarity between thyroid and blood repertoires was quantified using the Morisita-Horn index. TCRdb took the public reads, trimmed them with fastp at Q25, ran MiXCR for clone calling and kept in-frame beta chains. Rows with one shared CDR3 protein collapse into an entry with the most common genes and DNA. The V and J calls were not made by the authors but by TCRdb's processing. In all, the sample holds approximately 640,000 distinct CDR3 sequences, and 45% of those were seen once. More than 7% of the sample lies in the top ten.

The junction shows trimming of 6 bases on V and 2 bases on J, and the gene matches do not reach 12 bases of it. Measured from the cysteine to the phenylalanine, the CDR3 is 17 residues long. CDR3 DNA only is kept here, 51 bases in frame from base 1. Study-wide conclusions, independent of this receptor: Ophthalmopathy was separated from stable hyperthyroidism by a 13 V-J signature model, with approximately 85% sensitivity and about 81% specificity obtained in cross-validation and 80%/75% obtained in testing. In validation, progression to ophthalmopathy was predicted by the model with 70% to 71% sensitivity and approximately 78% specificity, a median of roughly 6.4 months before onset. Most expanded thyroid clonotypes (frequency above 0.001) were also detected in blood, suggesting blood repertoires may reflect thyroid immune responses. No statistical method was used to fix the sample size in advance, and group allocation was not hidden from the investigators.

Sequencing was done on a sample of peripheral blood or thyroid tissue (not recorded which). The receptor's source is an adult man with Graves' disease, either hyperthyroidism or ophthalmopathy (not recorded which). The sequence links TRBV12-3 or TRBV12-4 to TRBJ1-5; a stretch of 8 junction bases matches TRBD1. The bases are TGTGCCAGCAGGGACAGGGAGGGGACTTCTGGCAATCAGCCCCAGCATTTT. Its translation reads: CASRDREGTSGNQPQHF.